Given below is one TCR beta chain in context. This entry is derived from a study of blood T cell repertoires in COVID-19. Generated by immunoSEQ multiplex PCR, the TCRdb table keeps only in-frame clones and is missing some. The sample shows roughly 400,000 clones, 75% to 90% of them seen only once. Everyone who took part was roughly 18 to 89 years old, and they came from 20 to 25 US areas. The TCR originated in a man younger than 45 who had recovered from COVID-19. The specimen sequenced was PBMCs or T cells enriched from blood (not recorded which).

The CDR3: CASSSSGTAYNEQFF. DNA of the CDR3: TGCGCCAGCAGCTCCAGCGGGACCGCCTACAATGAGCAGTTCTTC. The V and J genes are TRBV5-1 and TRBJ2-1; 7 nucleotides match TRBD2. The V and J ends lost 3 bases and 2 bases, in that order; junction bases with no gene match: 5. Germline CDR1 and CDR2: SGHRS and YFSETQ. The CDR3 spans 15 residues.